The rows below give T cell receptor beta chains drawn from one sample of a study of cytomegalovirus exposure and HLA in healthy donors. TCRdb's table, derived via immunoSEQ multiplex PCR, lists solely in-frame clones and lacks some. The sample lists some 260,000 clones, about nine tenths seen once, with 3.1% in the top ten. Input material: PBMCs. Source of these receptors: a woman under 40 in good health and CMV-seronegative. Each CDR3 is given with its conserved first and last residue. A D gene is named only where the DNA matches it firmly. The size field is filled for only some rows; it gives once, few, many or a size class.

J gene: TRBJ2-2; V gene: TRBV14; clone size: NA; D gene: NA; CDR3 DNA: TGTGCCAGCAGCCATCGAATAGCGGCGAACACCGGGGAGCTGTTTTTT; CDR3 protein: CASSHRIAANTGELFF
J gene: TRBJ1-2; V gene: TRBV7-9; clone size: few; D gene: NA; CDR3 DNA: TGTGCCAGCAGCTACCGGGACACCGACTTTAACTATGGCTACACCTTC; CDR3 protein: CASSYRDTDFNYGYTF
J gene: TRBJ2-7; V gene: TRBV9; clone size: NA; D gene: NA; CDR3 DNA: TGTGCCAGCAGCCCCGGGAGCGCTCGCTACGAGCAGTACTTC; CDR3 protein: CASSPGSARYEQYF
J gene: TRBJ1-3; V gene: TRBV28; clone size: NA; D gene: NA; CDR3 DNA: TGTGCCAGCAGTTTTCGGGCAGGTGGAAACACCATATATTTT; CDR3 protein: CASSFRAGGNTIYF
J gene: TRBJ1-1; V gene: TRBV5-1; clone size: NA; D gene: NA; CDR3 DNA: TGCGCCAGCAGCCTGACAGCCACCTCTAACACTGAAGCTTTCTTT; CDR3 protein: CASSLTATSNTEAFF
J gene: TRBJ1-3; V gene: TRBV7-2; clone size: NA; D gene: NA; CDR3 DNA: TGTGCCAGCAGCTCGACAGCCGGAAACACCATATATTTT; CDR3 protein: CASSSTAGNTIYF
J gene: TRBJ2-3; V gene: TRBV18; clone size: NA; D gene: NA; CDR3 DNA: TGTGCCAGCTCTCTAGCCCAAAGCACAGATACGCAGTATTTT; CDR3 protein: CASSLAQSTDTQYF
J gene: TRBJ2-3; V gene: TRBV7-2; clone size: NA; D gene: TRBD2; CDR3 DNA: TGTGCCAGCAGCTTAAGGGGACTACCGGACGGGCAGTATTTT; CDR3 protein: CASSLRGLPDGQYF
J gene: TRBJ2-7; V gene: TRBV4-3; clone size: NA; D gene: NA; CDR3 DNA: TGCGCCAGCAGCCAAGAGGGCAGGGGTCTGGGGGAGCAGTACTTC; CDR3 protein: CASSQEGRGLGEQYF
J gene: TRBJ2-2; V gene: TRBV7-2; clone size: NA; D gene: NA; CDR3 DNA: TGTGCCAGCAGTCCCCCCGGAGCGAACACCGGGGAGCTGTTTTTT; CDR3 protein: CASSPPGANTGELFF
J gene: TRBJ2-4; V gene: TRBV28; clone size: NA; D gene: NA; CDR3 DNA: TGTGCCAGCAGGGAAGGAGTCAGGGGCCCCATTCAGTACTTC; CDR3 protein: CASREGVRGPIQYF
J gene: TRBJ2-7; V gene: TRBV18; clone size: NA; D gene: TRBD2; CDR3 DNA: TGTGCCAGCTCACCCTCGGCAGCGGGAGGGTTCTACGAGCAGTACTTC; CDR3 protein: CASSPSAAGGFYEQYF
J gene: TRBJ2-1; V gene: TRBV28; clone size: NA; D gene: NA; CDR3 DNA: TGTGCCAGCAGTCAGGGTTCGGGGCTAAATGAGCAGTTCTTC; CDR3 protein: CASSQGSGLNEQFF
J gene: TRBJ2-7; V gene: TRBV28; clone size: NA; D gene: NA; CDR3 DNA: TGTGCCAGCAGTTCAACGAGTACCCCTAACTACGAGCAGTACTTC; CDR3 protein: CASSSTSTPNYEQYF
J gene: TRBJ1-4; V gene: TRBV6-1; clone size: NA; D gene: NA; CDR3 DNA: TGTGCCAGCAGTGAAGAGGGGCCCGGAAAACTGTTTTTT; CDR3 protein: CASSEEGPGKLFF
J gene: TRBJ1-2; V gene: TRBV2; clone size: few; D gene: NA; CDR3 DNA: TGTGCCAGCAGTGAAGCCTCGCAGGGTGTTCGCGGCTACACCTTC; CDR3 protein: CASSEASQGVRGYTF
J gene: TRBJ2-7; V gene: TRBV2; clone size: NA; D gene: TRBD2; CDR3 DNA: TGTGCCAGCAGTGGAGAAGCGGGAGGGCCCTACGAGCAGTACTTC; CDR3 protein: CASSGEAGGPYEQYF
J gene: TRBJ2-1; V gene: TRBV2; clone size: NA; D gene: TRBD2; CDR3 DNA: TGTGCCAGCAGGACCCCCGGACTAGCGTTCAATGAGCAGTTCTTC; CDR3 protein: CASRTPGLAFNEQFF
J gene: TRBJ2-3; V gene: TRBV6-5; clone size: once; D gene: NA; CDR3 DNA: TGTGCCAGCAGTTACTCGGGGCCAGATACGCAGTATTTT; CDR3 protein: CASSYSGPDTQYF
J gene: TRBJ2-1; V gene: TRBV5-4; clone size: NA; D gene: NA; CDR3 DNA: TGTGCCAGCAGCCCCCAGTTCACAGGGTACAATGAGCAGTTCTTC; CDR3 protein: CASSPQFTGYNEQFF
J gene: TRBJ2-2; V gene: TRBV9; clone size: few; D gene: NA; CDR3 DNA: TGTGCCAGCAGCCCCCGTCCGGCCGGGGAGCTGTTTTTT; CDR3 protein: CASSPRPAGELFF
J gene: TRBJ2-7; V gene: TRBV4-2; clone size: NA; D gene: TRBD2; CDR3 DNA: TGTGCCAGCAGCCAAGAACTAGCGTCGGTCAACGAGCAGTACTTC; CDR3 protein: CASSQELASVNEQYF
J gene: TRBJ2-2; V gene: TRBV6-5; clone size: NA; D gene: TRBD1; CDR3 DNA: TGTGCCAGCACCACCGGACAGGGGGACACCGGGGAGCTGTTTTTT; CDR3 protein: CASTTGQGDTGELFF
J gene: TRBJ1-1; V gene: TRBV4-2; clone size: once; D gene: TRBD1; CDR3 DNA: TGTGCCAGCAGCCAAGCGGACAGGGGGCGCTTACAAGCTTTCTTT; CDR3 protein: CASSQADRGRLQAFF
J gene: TRBJ2-7; V gene: TRBV27; clone size: NA; D gene: NA; CDR3 DNA: TGTGCCAGCAGAGGGCTCGGGGGTTACTACGAGCAGTACTTC; CDR3 protein: CASRGLGGYYEQYF
J gene: TRBJ2-5; V gene: TRBV5-4; clone size: NA; D gene: TRBD1; CDR3 DNA: TGTGCCAGCAGCTTGGAAGGACAGGGCGAAGAGACCCAGTACTTC; CDR3 protein: CASSLEGQGEETQYF
J gene: TRBJ2-2; V gene: TRBV2; clone size: once; D gene: NA; CDR3 DNA: TGTGCCAGCAGGGCTTACAACACCGGGGAGCTGTTTTTT; CDR3 protein: CASRAYNTGELFF
J gene: TRBJ2-7; V gene: TRBV19; clone size: NA; D gene: NA; CDR3 DNA: TGTGCCAGTAGTATACCAGAGACCTACGAGCAGTACTTC; CDR3 protein: CASSIPETYEQYF
J gene: TRBJ1-1; V gene: TRBV4-3; clone size: NA; D gene: NA; CDR3 DNA: TGCGCCAGCAGCCAAAACCCTCCGGGACACACGATCATGAACACTGAAGCTTTCTTT; CDR3 protein: CASSQNPPGHTIMNTEAFF